What follows are 19 T cell receptor beta chains derived from one specimen sequenced in a study of shared clonotypes between healthy human individuals. Generated by immunoSEQ multiplex PCR, the TCRdb table keeps only in-frame clones and is missing some. The sample has 1,400,000 or so clones; 98% to 99% are singletons. Sequenced sample: naive CD4+ T cells sorted from blood. Subset here: CD45RA+ positively selected. The receptors derive from a man in his thirties or forties in good health.

The chain employs TRBV18 and TRBJ2-5, with TRBD1 identical over 10 bases. CDR3 size: 16 residues. Trimming at V came to 6 bases and at J to 4 bases, leaving 11 bases not matched to a gene. Germline V lookup: CDR1 KGHSH, CDR2 LQKENI. CDR3 bases: TGTGCCAGCTCCCCGAGGACAGGGGGATGGGGAGAGACCCAGTACTTC. It encodes CASSPRTGGWGETQYF.

The V gene is TRBV29-1, the J gene TRBJ1-1; D is unresolved. The germline CDR1 and CDR2 sequences are SQVTM and ANQGSEA. This CDR3 has 13 amino acids. The ends were cut back, 5 bases at V and 1 base at J, with 11 bases in the middle. The CDR3, as DNA: TGCAGCGTTTGGGAAGACGGGAACACTGAAGCTTTCTTT. This encodes CSVWEDGNTEAFF. Using reference TRBV29-1 and TRBJ1-1 for the parts outside the CDR3, the full variable domain is SAVISQKPSRDICQRGTSLTIQCQVDSQVTMMFWYRQQPGQSLTLIATANQGSEATYESGFVIDKFPISRPNLTFSTLTVSNMSPEDSSIYLCSVWEDGNTEAFFGQGTRLTVV.

J is TRBJ2-7 and V is TRBV5-5, with 11 bases aligning to TRBD2. CDR1 SGHKS and CDR2 YYEKEE come from the germline V gene (reference sequence). The CDR3 is 17 residues long. V shed 3 bases, J shed 2 bases, and the junction held 10 bases outside the gene matches. CDR3 coding DNA: TGTGCCAGCAGCTCCACGCTACTAGCGGGAGTCCCCTACGAGCAGTACTTC. This gives the protein CASSSTLLAGVPYEQYF.

The chain recombines TRBV12-2 with TRBJ2-3; no check of the table's D call, TRBD2, against the DNA was made. TRBV12-2 is marked as a pseudogene. The CDR3 runs to 18 residues. The CDR3 bases are TGTGCAAGTCGCTTATTAAAGGCGGCCTTGACCAAAACAGATACGCAGTATTTT. This encodes CASRLLKAALTKTDTQYF.

In nucleotides, the CDR3 is TGTGCCAGCAGCCCTCTAAAGGCTGGGGCCAACGTCCTGACTTTC. Translation gives CASSPLKAGANVLTF. The J gene is TRBJ2-6, the V gene TRBV11-2; D is undetermined. Germline CDR1 reads SGHAT; CDR2 reads FQNNGV. The CDR3 extends over 15 amino acids. Trimming cost V 5 bases and J 2 bases, with 10 bases left between them.

The chain uses TRBV11-3 and TRBJ2-5; tentatively, D is TRBD1 (5 bases). From germline, CDR1 is SGHNT and CDR2 YENEEA. The CDR3 is made up of 16 amino acids. The V end was cut by 4 bases, the J end by 4 bases, with 19 bases between. The chain's CDR3 is CASSSRFREGGETQYF. CDR3 sequence (DNA): TGTGCCAGCAGCTCGCGGTTCAGGGAAGGCGGAGAGACCCAGTACTTC.

A remark on this clone: At the DNA level, this CDR3 is encoded by other sequences in the same sample as well. The chain couples TRBV5-1 to TRBJ2-1, with no clear D. Germline V gene data show CDR1 as SGHRS and CDR2 as YFSETQ. The CDR3 is 15 amino acids. V lost 4 bases and J lost 0, with 11 bases in between. The CDR3 DNA reads as TGCGCCAGCAGCCCTACAGTGAGCTCCTACAATGAGCAGTTCTTC. Its translation: CASSPTVSSYNEQFF.

The genes are TRBV28 and TRBJ2-7, with a weak D call TRBD2 (6 bases). The CDR3 spans 13 residues. The V end was cut by 7 bases, the J end by 3 bases, with 13 bases between. CDR1 is MDHEN, CDR2 SYDVKM, per germline. The DNA for the CDR3 is TGTGCCAGCACCTATTCGGGGGTCTACGAGCAGTACTTC. It encodes CASTYSGVYEQYF.

The CDR3 sequence is CASRTTTGAQTQYF. CDR3 in DNA: TGTGCCAGCAGGACTACGACAGGGGCGCAGACCCAGTACTTC. The chain joins TRBV27 to TRBJ2-5; TRBD1 matches 8 bases. The junction had 9 bases not matched to a gene; V was cut back by 6 bases and J by 6 bases. The CDR3 has 14 residues. Germline lookup yields CDR1 MNHEY and CDR2 SMNVEV (reference sequence).

The V and J genes are TRBV7-3 and TRBJ2-2, with TRBD1 matching 8 bases. The germline V gene encodes CDR1 SGHTA and CDR2 FQGTGA. CDR3 length equals 17 residues. V was pared by 2 bases and J by 4 bases, with 9 bases of the junction left unmatched. The CDR3 DNA reads as TGTGCCAGCAGCTTAGGGCGGACAGGGAGCCTCACCGGGGAGCTGTTTTTT. Encoded protein: CASSLGRTGSLTGELFF.

On this clone itself: This CDR3 is also generated by other DNA sequences in the sample. The DNA of the CDR3 is TGTGCCAGCAGTTCACTAGCGGGGGCCTACAATGAGCAGTTCTTC. Encoded protein: CASSSLAGAYNEQFF. V gene TRBV27 combines with J gene TRBJ2-1; TRBD2 agrees at 11 bases. CDR1 is MNHEY, CDR2 SMNVEV, per germline (reference sequence). V gave up 4 bases and J gave up 2 bases; unmatched junction bases: 1. CDR3 length equals 15 residues.

This chain connects TRBV7-9 to TRBJ1-4; D is ambiguous. Germline V gene data show CDR1 as SEHNR and CDR2 as FQNEAQ (reference sequence). V gave up 5 bases and J gave up 0 bases, with 7 bases separating them. This CDR3 is built from 14 residues. The CDR3 DNA sequence: TGTGCCAGCAGCCGAGCAACAACTAATGAAAAACTGTTTTTT. Protein: CASSRATTNEKLFF.

V and J are TRBV29-1 and TRBJ2-3; no firm D call. The CDR3 is made up of 12 amino acids. Trimming shortened V by 5 bases and J by 2 bases, and 8 bases separated the two germline ends. CDR1 SQVTM and CDR2 ANQGSEA come from the germline V gene. CDR3 sequence reads: CSVWAHTDTQYF. The CDR3 DNA sequence: TGCAGCGTTTGGGCCCACACAGATACGCAGTATTTT.

Details on this clone: Within the sample, other DNA sequences also encode this same CDR3. V and J are TRBV9 and TRBJ2-7; TRBD1 agrees at 8 bases. V lost 2 bases to trimming and J lost 4 bases; unmatched junction nucleotides: 5. This CDR3 has 14 amino acids. Germline lookup yields CDR1 SGDLS and CDR2 YYNGEE. Here the CDR3 reads CASSVTGGSYEQYF. CDR3 bases: TGTGCCAGCAGCGTCACAGGGGGATCGTACGAGCAGTACTTC.

This clone was picked up one time. The V call is TRBV5-6, the J call TRBJ2-7; 9 bases are shared with TRBD2. CDR3 length: 15 residues. Germline CDR1 and CDR2: SGHDT and YYEEEE. V lost 0 bases, J lost 6 bases, and 7 bases stayed unmatched. The CDR3 DNA reads as TGTGCCAGCAGCTTGGCCTTAGCGGGGGTCGGCGAGCAGTACTTC. Its protein is CASSLALAGVGEQYF.

The genes are TRBV6-6 and TRBJ2-6; 8 positions match TRBD1. The J segment lost 1 base and the V segment lost 7 bases, leaving 6 bases of the junction unmatched. Germline V CDR1 and CDR2: MNHNY, SVGAGI (reference sequence). The CDR3 consists of 16 residues. The CDR3 is CASIGQGNSGANVLTF. The CDR3 nucleotides are TGTGCCAGCATAGGACAGGGAAATTCTGGGGCCAACGTCCTGACTTTC.

V and J are TRBV29-1 and TRBJ1-1, with 8 nucleotides matching TRBD1. The CDR3 contains 13 residues. Germline V CDR1 and CDR2: SQVTM, ANQGSEA. J was trimmed by 1 base and V by 7 bases; bases with no gene match: 5. The CDR3 protein is CSAKQGENTEAFF. CDR3 DNA sequence: TGCAGCGCGAAACAGGGGGAGAACACTGAAGCTTTCTTT.

The CDR3 here is CASSGRRGGHSSYNEQFF. For the CDR3, the DNA is TGCGCCAGCAGTGGGCGGCGGGGCGGGCACAGCTCCTACAATGAGCAGTTCTTC. V and J are TRBV10-2 and TRBJ2-1; D is perhaps TRBD2 (6 bases). The germline V and J ends were trimmed by 4 bases and 0 bases, with 19 bases remaining between them. The CDR3 totals 18 residues. CDR1 and CDR2 from the germline V gene are WSHSY and SAAADI.

CDR3 sequence (DNA): TGTGCCAGCAGCGCGGAGGGCAGCTACGAGCAGTACTTC. Encoded protein: CASSAEGSYEQYF. The chain carries TRBV9 and TRBJ2-7, with D possibly TRBD2 on 6 matching bases. Germline CDR1 and CDR2: SGDLS and YYNGEE. Trimming took 3 bases from V and 3 from J, leaving 10 bases between them. This CDR3 has 13 residues.